The 29 T cell receptor beta chains given below trace back to one sample, sequenced in a study of shared clonotypes between healthy human individuals. TCRdb's table, derived via immunoSEQ multiplex PCR, lists solely in-frame clones and lacks some. The repertoire includes hundreds of thousands of clones, under 80% of them detected once, and over 9% sits in the top ten. Specimen: memory CD4+ T cells sorted from blood. Noted subset: CD45RA-negative fraction. The receptors come from a man younger than 40 in good health.

The chain joins TRBV6-1 to TRBJ2-7; D tentatively reads TRBD1 or TRBD2 (5 bases each). The CDR3 contains 15 residues. The germline V and J ends were trimmed by 7 bases and 0 bases, with 16 bases remaining between them. Germline CDR1 is MNHNS and CDR2 is SASEGT. The CDR3 DNA is TGTGCCAGCATTCCCCGAGGGGTTAACTCCTACGAGCAGTACTTC. Translating gives CASIPRGVNSYEQYF.

This clone was detected ten times or more. This rearrangement joins TRBV10-3 to TRBJ2-7; D uncertain. Trimming shortened V by 7 bases and J by 3 bases, and 13 bases separated the two germline ends. The CDR3 sequence is 13 residues long. From germline, CDR1 is ENHRY and CDR2 SYGVKD. CDR3 coding DNA: TGTGCCATCACCCCTAATCCAAACTACGAGCAGTACTTC. Its translation: CAITPNPNYEQYF.

The chain joins TRBV7-8 to TRBJ2-7, with 8 bases fitting TRBD2. Germline CDR1 reads SGHVS; CDR2 reads FQNEAQ. The V gene end was trimmed by 4 bases and the J gene end by 4 bases; junction bases not matched to a gene: 6. The CDR3 is 14 residues long. Here the CDR3 DNA reads TGTGCCAGCAGCTCACTAGCGGCAGCATACGAGCAGTACTTC. This codes for CASSSLAAAYEQYF.

Only a few counts were recorded for this clone. The chain combines TRBV5-4 with TRBJ2-1, with D perhaps being TRBD1 or TRBD2 (5 bases each). V lost 0 bases to trimming and J lost 8 bases, with 9 bases between them. The germline V gene encodes CDR1 SGHNT and CDR2 YYREEE (reference sequence). This CDR3 has 13 residues. In DNA, the CDR3 is TGTGCCAGCAGCTTGGTCGGGGACGATGAGCAGTTCTTC. Its translation: CASSLVGDDEQFF.

CDR3: CASSLAGGRTFPYEQYF. CDR3 bases: TGTGCCAGCAGCTTAGCGGGCGGGAGGACCTTCCCCTACGAGCAGTACTTC. The V call is TRBV7-2, the J call TRBJ2-7; TRBD2 matches 8 bases. The junction had 9 bases not matched to a gene; V was cut back by 0 bases and J by 2 bases. Germline assignment: CDR1 SGHTA and CDR2 FQGNSA. This CDR3 is 17 amino acids long.

This chain joins TRBV6-5 and TRBJ1-4, with 7 nucleotides matching TRBD1. CDR1 and CDR2 from the germline V gene are MNHEY and SVGAGI. CDR3 size: 15 residues. Trimming at V came to 5 bases and at J to 8 bases, leaving 11 bases not matched to a gene. CDR3 region: CASSTSGTVWEKLFF. For the CDR3, the DNA is TGTGCCAGCAGTACCTCCGGGACAGTGTGGGAAAAACTGTTTTTT.

This clone was recorded many times. The CDR3 DNA reads TGTGCCAGCCCGACTAGCGCGTCCAATGAGCAGTTCTTC. Translation gives CASPTSASNEQFF. V is TRBV7-3 and J is TRBJ2-1; 8 bases map to TRBD2. CDR3 size: 13 residues. Germline CDR1 reads SGHTA; CDR2 reads FQGTGA. With 8 bases clipped from V and 6 bases from J, the junction kept 6 bases outside the gene matches.

This clone was counted a single time. The chain joins TRBV6-5 to TRBJ2-1; 7 bases line up with TRBD2. After removal of 6 bases from V and 1 base from J, the junction contained 6 bases not matched to a gene. Germline values: CDR1 MNHEY, CDR2 SVGAGI. This CDR3 has 15 amino acids. The CDR3: CASRRELVSYNEQFF. CDR3 bases: TGTGCCAGCAGGCGGGAGTTAGTATCCTACAATGAGCAGTTCTTC.

This chain links TRBV10-1 with TRBJ2-2; no clear D. Germline V gives CDR1 WNHNN, CDR2 SYGVQD (reference sequence). The germline V and J ends were trimmed by 4 bases and 0 bases, with 6 bases remaining between them. CDR3 size: 14 residues. CDR3 amino acids: CASSGPSNTGELFF. CDR3 bases: TGCGCCAGCAGTGGCCCTTCGAACACCGGGGAGCTGTTTTTT.

A remark on this clone: Other DNA sequences in this specimen translate into the identical CDR3. The chain employs TRBV2 and TRBJ2-3; D is possibly TRBD1 or TRBD2 (5 bases each). The CDR3 spans 12 residues. The germline V and J ends were trimmed by 6 bases and 4 bases, with 8 bases remaining between them. CDR1 and CDR2 (germline): SNHLY, FYNNEI. The chain's CDR3 is CASRQGADTQYF. The CDR3, as DNA: TGTGCCAGCAGGCAGGGAGCAGATACGCAGTATTTT.

The chain couples TRBV7-3 to TRBJ2-1; D is ambiguous. The CDR3 covers 12 residues. V was clipped by 4 bases and J by 3 bases, with 4 bases between them. CDR1 and CDR2 from the germline V gene are SGHTA and FQGTGA. The CDR3 here is CASSSNYNEQFF. CDR3 in DNA: TGTGCCAGCAGCTCGAACTACAATGAGCAGTTCTTC.

V gene TRBV7-2 combines with J gene TRBJ1-1; TRBD1 matches 7 bases. The CDR3 length is 16 residues. The germline V gene encodes CDR1 SGHTA and CDR2 FQGNSA. The V gene end was trimmed by 0 bases and the J gene end by 1 base; junction bases not matched to a gene: 5. This CDR3 is CASSLAGDSWNTEAFF. CDR3 nucleotide sequence: TGTGCCAGCAGCTTAGCGGGGGACAGCTGGAACACTGAAGCTTTCTTT.

The chain uses TRBV5-1 and TRBJ2-7; the D gene is possibly TRBD2 (5 bases). The CDR3 consists of 14 residues. CDR1 and CDR2 from the germline V gene are SGHRS and YFSETQ. The ends were cut back, 0 bases at V and 7 bases at J, with 14 bases in the middle. In nucleotides, the CDR3 is TGCGCCAGCAGCTTGGGAGGGAAACGTGGAGAGCAGTACTTC. Translation: CASSLGGKRGEQYF. Variable domain in full (rest from reference TRBV5-1 and TRBJ2-7): KAGVTQTPRYLIKTRGQQVTLSCSPISGHRSVSWYQQTPGQGLQFLFEYFSETQRNKGNFPGRFSGRQFSNSRSEMNVSTLELGDSALYLCASSLGGKRGEQYFGPGTRLTVT.

V and J are TRBV21-1 and TRBJ2-1; the table's TRBD2 call for D was not verified on the DNA. TRBV21-1 is termed a pseudogene. CDR3 length: 11 amino acids. For the CDR3, the DNA is TGTGCCAGCAGCGCCGGCAATGAGCAGTTCTTC. This gives the protein CASSAGNEQFF.

CDR3 amino acids: CASSDNRGGELFF. The CDR3 DNA follows: TGTGCCAGCAGTGATAATAGGGGCGGGGAGCTGTTTTTT. This sequence joins TRBV2 and TRBJ2-2; D perhaps matches TRBD1 (5 bases). Germline V gene data show CDR1 as SNHLY and CDR2 as FYNNEI. Trimming cost V 3 bases and J 7 bases, with 9 bases left between them. The CDR3 runs 13 residues.

This clone was detected only once. The CDR3 spells CASSAGGQGGDTQYF. CDR3 nucleotides: TGCGCCAGCAGTGCTGGGGGACAGGGCGGAGATACGCAGTATTTT. The chain is built from TRBV10-1 and TRBJ2-3; TRBD1 aligns across 9 bases. Trimming at V came to 4 bases and at J to 5 bases, leaving 7 bases not matched to a gene. The CDR3 spans 15 residues. Germline V CDR1 and CDR2: WNHNN, SYGVQD (reference sequence).

This chain connects TRBV6-1 to TRBJ1-3; tentative D call: TRBD1 (6 bases). V lost 7 bases to trimming and J lost 3 bases, with 13 bases between them. This CDR3 is built from 14 residues. Germline CDR1 reads MNHNS; CDR2 reads SASEGT. This CDR3 reads CASKGEIFGNTIYF. In DNA, the CDR3 is TGTGCCAGCAAGGGGGAGATTTTTGGAAACACCATATATTTT.

The CDR3 sequence: CATSRTLYNEQFF. CDR3 in DNA: TGTGCCACCAGCAGGACTCTCTACAATGAGCAGTTCTTC. The J gene is TRBJ2-1, the V gene TRBV15; no firm D call. The germline CDR1 and CDR2 sequences are LNHNV and YYDKDF (reference sequence). The CDR3 consists of 13 residues. Trimming pared 3 bases from V and 3 bases from J, leaving 6 bases between.

The J gene is TRBJ2-1, the V gene TRBV5-8; 10 nucleotides match TRBD2. This CDR3 comprises 15 residues. V lost 0 bases to trimming and J lost 7 bases; unmatched junction nucleotides: 4. Looked up from germline, CDR1 is SGHTS and CDR2 is YDEGEE. The CDR3 DNA sequence: TGTGCCAGCAGCTTGGGGCTAGCGGGAGAGAATGAGCAGTTCTTC. This translates into CASSLGLAGENEQFF. Looking up the rest from reference TRBV5-8 and TRBJ2-1 gives the full variable domain: EAGVTQSPTHLIKTRGQQATLRCSPISGHTSVYWYQQALGLGLQFLLWYDEGEERNRGNFPPRFSGRQFPNYSSELNVNALELEDSALYLCASSLGLAGENEQFFGPGTRLTVL.

The chain is built from TRBV6-1 and TRBJ2-7, with a possible D match to TRBD1 (6 bases). This CDR3 comprises 16 residues. Deletions cut 1 base from V and 4 bases from J, with 17 bases between. CDR1 is MNHNS and CDR2 is SASEGT in the germline V gene. The DNA for the CDR3 is TGTGCCAGCAGTGAAGGACAGGTTGGTTTCGGATACGAGCAGTACTTC. Encoded protein: CASSEGQVGFGYEQYF.

The chain uses TRBV7-2 and TRBJ2-2; a possible D gene is TRBD2 (6 bases). Trimming left V 1 base short and J 5 bases short, with 20 bases between. CDR1 is SGHTA and CDR2 is FQGNSA in the germline V gene. The length of the CDR3 is 18 residues. CDR3 nucleotide sequence: TGTGCCAGCAGCTTAGGTGTCGGGAGCCGCCGGCATACCGGGGAGCTGTTTTTT. Its protein is CASSLGVGSRRHTGELFF. Using reference TRBV7-2 and TRBJ2-2 for the parts outside the CDR3, the full variable domain is GAGVSQSPSNKVTEKGKDVELRCDPISGHTALYWYRQSLGQGLEFLIYFQGNSAPDKSGLPSDRFSAERTGGSVSTLTIQRTQQEDSAVYLCASSLGVGSRRHTGELFFGEGSRLTVL.

V usage is TRBV29-1 and J usage is TRBJ2-3; 13 bases align to TRBD2. Germline values: CDR1 SQVTM, CDR2 ANQGSEA. The CDR3 spans 15 residues. The J segment lost 2 bases and the V segment lost 7 bases, leaving 6 bases of the junction unmatched. CDR3 loop: CSATGLAGFTDTQYF. For the CDR3, the DNA is TGCAGCGCCACGGGACTAGCGGGATTCACAGATACGCAGTATTTT.

The chain employs TRBV7-2 and TRBJ2-7; 8 bases match TRBD1. The CDR3 length is 17 residues. The germline gives CDR1 SGHTA, CDR2 FQGNSA. Unmatched junction bases numbered 11, after V lost 2 bases and J lost 2 bases. The chain's CDR3 is CASSLKRWGQEAYEQYF. The DNA for the CDR3 is TGTGCCAGCAGCTTAAAGCGCTGGGGACAGGAGGCCTACGAGCAGTACTTC. The variable domain in full, with the rest retrieved from reference TRBV7-2 and TRBJ2-7, is GAGVSQSPSNKVTEKGKDVELRCDPISGHTALYWYRQSLGQGLEFLIYFQGNSAPDKSGLPSDRFSAERTGGSVSTLTIQRTQQEDSAVYLCASSLKRWGQEAYEQYFGPGTRLTVT.

This clone was seen once. The CDR3, as DNA: TGTGCCAGAGAAAGCGGGGGCAGCTCCTACAATGAGCAGTTCTTC. This translates into CARESGGSSYNEQFF. The V gene is TRBV2, the J gene TRBJ2-1; 8 positions agree with TRBD2. CDR1 and CDR2 from the germline V gene are SNHLY and FYNNEI. The CDR3 extends over 15 amino acids. V gave up 9 bases and J gave up 0 bases; unmatched junction bases: 7.

The chain links TRBV9 to TRBJ2-3, with D maybe TRBD2 (6 bases). The germline V gene encodes CDR1 SGDLS and CDR2 YYNGEE. There are 14 residues in the CDR3. The V and J ends lost 2 bases and 4 bases respectively, with 11 bases between them. This CDR3 reads CASSVGLIPDTQYF. In DNA form, the CDR3 reads TGTGCCAGCAGCGTGGGACTTATCCCAGATACGCAGTATTTT.

Written as DNA, the CDR3 is TGCGCCAGCAGCCCGGGGGACAGGCCCTATGGCTACACCTTC. Translated: CASSPGDRPYGYTF. The chain combines TRBV5-1 with TRBJ1-2, with 8 bases that match TRBD1. With 4 bases clipped from V and 4 bases from J, the junction kept 6 bases outside the gene matches. Per germline, CDR1 SGHRS and CDR2 YFSETQ. The CDR3 consists of 14 residues.

This clone has only one observation. V and J are TRBV6-1 and TRBJ2-7; 10 bases align to TRBD2. V lost 2 bases to trimming and J lost 7 bases; unmatched junction nucleotides: 5. The CDR3 consists of 14 residues. Germline CDR1 reads MNHNS; CDR2 reads SASEGT. DNA of the CDR3: TGTGCCAGCAGTGAATCACTAGCGGGAAGGGAGCAGTACTTC. Translation gives CASSESLAGREQYF.

The V gene is TRBV5-1, the J gene TRBJ2-3, with 7 bases lining up with TRBD2. This CDR3 region has 15 residues. In germline, CDR1 is SGHRS, CDR2 YFSETQ. With V trimmed by 0 bases and J by 3 bases, 4 bases remained unmatched. The chain's CDR3 is CASSLDSGRTDTQYF. As DNA, the CDR3 is TGCGCCAGCAGCTTGGATAGCGGGCGGACAGATACGCAGTATTTT.

This clone was detected a few times. The chain is built from TRBV6-5 and TRBJ2-3; possibly TRBD2 for D (5 bases). There are 14 residues in the CDR3. V was shortened by 2 bases and J by 3 bases, with 9 bases between the two germline ends. Germline V gives CDR1 MNHEY, CDR2 SVGAGI. The CDR3: CASSYQRRTDTQYF. CDR3 nucleotides: TGTGCCAGCAGTTACCAGAGGAGGACAGATACGCAGTATTTT.